The 10 T cell receptor beta chains listed next were all sequenced from one sample in a study of beta chain features in type 1 diabetes. cDNA synthesis used the whole RNA isolate, giving expressed TCRB sequences. Data came from immunoSEQ multiplex PCR; TCRdb stores just in-frame clones and leaves some out. The data show about 250,000 clones, roughly 11% seen once. Whole-study results and caveats: For Type 1 diabetes patients, all four CD4+ subsets carried TCRB CDR3s that were moderately but significantly shorter.

The antigens of these receptors remain unknown. The sequencing sample was made of naive CD4+ T cells from blood. These receptors were collected from a man between 25 and 39 years old with type 1 diabetes.

The chain employs TRBV7-3 and TRBJ2-1; a possible D gene is TRBD2 (5 bases). The length of the CDR3 is 16 residues. Germline V gene lookup returns CDR1 SGHTA and CDR2 FQGTGA. Trimming took off 2 bases at V and 7 bases at J, with 18 bases between the two ends. The CDR3 DNA reads TGTGCCAGCAGCTTATCGATGTCGCGAGCGGCTAATGAGCAGTTCTTC. Its protein product is CASSLSMSRAANEQFF.

This clone showed up just a few times. The chain is built from TRBV7-6 and TRBJ1-2; 7 nucleotides align to TRBD1. V was pared by 1 base and J by 7 bases, with 6 bases of the junction left unmatched. There are 14 residues in the CDR3. Germline V lookup: CDR1 SGHVS, CDR2 FNYEAQ. CDR3 bases: TGTGCCAGCAGCTTAGAGACAGGGATCGGTGGCTACACCTTC. The encoded protein is CASSLETGIGGYTF.

The chain employs TRBV4-1 and TRBJ2-1, with D perhaps matching TRBD1 (6 bases). V shed 1 base and J shed 8 bases, with 21 bases lying between them. The CDR3 runs to 17 residues. The germline V gene encodes CDR1 MGHRA and CDR2 YSYEKL. CDR3 nucleotide sequence: TGCGCCAGCAGCCAAGTGTTCAGGGGCTCCGGTGTCGATGAGCAGTTCTTC. Amino acids: CASSQVFRGSGVDEQFF.

This clone was seen a handful of times. The chain uses TRBV9 and TRBJ2-5; TRBD2 is a possible D gene (5 bases). The CDR3 consists of 15 residues. The V end lost 0 bases, the J end lost 5 bases, and 14 bases lay between the germline ends. The germline CDR1 and CDR2 sequences are SGDLS and YYNGEE. For the CDR3, the DNA is TGTGCCAGCAGCGTAGATCCGGGGAATAGGGAGACCCAGTACTTC. Its translation: CASSVDPGNRETQYF.

The chain employs TRBV19 and TRBJ1-4, with 7 bases aligning to TRBD1. CDR1 LNHDA and CDR2 SQIVND come from the germline V gene (reference sequence). The V and J ends lost 4 bases and 0 bases, in that order; junction bases with no gene match: 8. The CDR3 has 17 residues. The CDR3 here is CASSTKGAGATNEKLFF. CDR3 DNA: TGTGCCAGTAGTACGAAGGGGGCTGGGGCAACTAATGAAAAACTGTTTTTT.

This clone appeared a few times. This rearrangement joins TRBV7-9 to TRBJ2-1; TRBD2 agrees at 10 bases. The germline CDR1 and CDR2 sequences are SEHNR and FQNEAQ (reference sequence). The CDR3 spans 17 residues. After removal of 4 bases from V and 5 bases from J, the junction contained 11 bases not matched to a gene. This chain's CDR3 is CASSSPPSGGPHNEQFF. In DNA, the CDR3 is TGTGCCAGCAGCTCTCCCCCTAGCGGGGGACCGCACAATGAGCAGTTCTTC.

The chain joins TRBV5-4 to TRBJ1-1, with 7 bases that match TRBD1. Per the germline V gene, CDR1 is SGHNT and CDR2 is YYREEE (reference sequence). The CDR3 consists of 12 residues. V lost 5 bases, J lost 5 bases, and 3 bases stayed unmatched. DNA of the CDR3: TGTGCCAGCAGTCAGGACAGGACTGAAGCTTTCTTT. As protein: CASSQDRTEAFF. Together with reference TRBV5-4 and TRBJ1-1, the CDR3 gives the full variable domain: ETGVTQSPTHLIKTRGQQVTLRCSSQSGHNTVSWYQQALGQGPQFIFQYYREEENGRGNFPPRFSGLQFPNYSSELNVNALELDDSALYLCASSQDRTEAFFGQGTRLTVV.

This sequence joins TRBV5-4 and TRBJ2-1; 9 positions match TRBD1. Germline CDR1 is SGHNT and CDR2 is YYREEE (reference sequence). V trimming: 2 bases; J trimming: 4 bases; junction bases outside the gene matches: 4. The CDR3 loop spans 15 amino acids. DNA of the CDR3: TGTGCCAGCAGCTTACAGGGGGCGAGGTACAATGAGCAGTTCTTC. Its translation is CASSLQGARYNEQFF. Together with reference TRBV5-4 and TRBJ2-1, the CDR3 gives the full variable domain: ETGVTQSPTHLIKTRGQQVTLRCSSQSGHNTVSWYQQALGQGPQFIFQYYREEENGRGNFPPRFSGLQFPNYSSELNVNALELDDSALYLCASSLQGARYNEQFFGPGTRLTVL.

This clone was seen a few times. The rearrangement joins TRBV6-5 to TRBJ2-7; weak D call: TRBD2 (6 bases). The CDR3 sequence is 15 residues long. The germline V gene encodes CDR1 MNHEY and CDR2 SVGAGI. Trimming cost V 5 bases and J 0 bases, with 14 bases left between them. The CDR3 DNA reads as TGTGCCAGCAGTGGGGGGACGAGGAGCTCCTACGAGCAGTACTTC. Protein: CASSGGTRSSYEQYF.

This clone has just a few counts. The rearrangement uses TRBV18 and TRBJ2-5; D may be TRBD2 (5 bases). The germline CDR1 and CDR2 sequences are KGHSH and LQKENI. V was trimmed by 0 bases and J by 4 bases, leaving 12 bases between them. The CDR3 runs 15 residues. CDR3 amino acids: CASSPPSMRVETQYF. The CDR3 DNA sequence: TGTGCCAGCTCACCACCTTCGATGAGGGTAGAGACCCAGTACTTC.